This T cell receptor beta chain was observed in a study of blood T cell repertoires in COVID-19. Authors' methods: Amplification of reference gene primers provided the estimated nucleated cell counts. Repertoires were generated with immunoSEQ multiplex PCR, while TCRdb's copy carries only in-frame clones and drops some. V and J calls and clone size are given by that table; D and trimming were obtained from the DNA. This table holds 130,000 to 150,000 clones, around 87% found once. This CDR3 contains 16 residues. V was pared by 4 bases and J by 2 bases, with 17 bases between. CDR1 and CDR2 from the germline V gene are LNHDA and SQIVND (reference sequence).

The TCR sequence derives from a woman aged 25 to 39 with acute COVID-19. The J gene is TRBJ1-1, the V gene TRBV19; maybe TRBD1 (6 bases). Sequencing was done on a sample of PBMCs or T cells enriched from blood (not recorded which). In nucleotides, the CDR3 is TGTGCCAGTAGTACTTTACCGGGACAAGGAAACACTGAAGCTTTCTTT. It yields the protein CASSTLPGQGNTEAFF.